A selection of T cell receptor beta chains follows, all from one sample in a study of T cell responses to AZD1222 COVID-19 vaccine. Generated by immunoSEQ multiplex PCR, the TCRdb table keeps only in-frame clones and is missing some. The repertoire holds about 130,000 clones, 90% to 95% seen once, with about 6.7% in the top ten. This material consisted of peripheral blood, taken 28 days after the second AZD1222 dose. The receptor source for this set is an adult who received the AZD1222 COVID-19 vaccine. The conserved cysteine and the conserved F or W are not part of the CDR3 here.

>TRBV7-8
ASSFKRAAHQPQH
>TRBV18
ASSPYPGDSTDTQY
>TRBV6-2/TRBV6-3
ASSYLMGLGNTIY
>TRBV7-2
ASSLGMGDYGYT
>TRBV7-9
ASSLVDSNQPQH
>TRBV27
ASSPGTDINTGELF
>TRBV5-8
ASSLAFEGANQPQH
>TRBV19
ASDRGYSNQPQH
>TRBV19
ATQGVLDTEAF
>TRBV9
ASSVDRADTQY
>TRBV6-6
ASSYYRTDSNQPQH
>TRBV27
ASSRTVRTGDNSPLH
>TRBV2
ASRWDGPQH
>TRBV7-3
ASSALSGGPTDTQY
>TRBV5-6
ASSSTGIYQPQH
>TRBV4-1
ANSPQPPYEQY